Below are 12 T cell receptor beta chains sequenced from a single sample in a study of cytomegalovirus exposure and HLA in healthy donors. With 60 Vbeta and 13 Jbeta primers, the PCR was carried out. Data came from immunoSEQ multiplex PCR; TCRdb stores just in-frame clones and leaves some out. In all, the sample yields roughly 51,000 clones. Input material: PBMCs. Receptors originate from a woman between 35 and 50 years old in good health and CMV-seronegative.

CDR3 coding DNA: TGTGCCAGCAATGGACAGGGGGCTAACTATGGCTACACCTTC. Encoded protein: CASNGQGANYGYTF. V gene TRBV2 combines with J gene TRBJ1-2, with TRBD1 matching 10 bases. The germline gives CDR1 SNHLY, CDR2 FYNNEI. Trimming took 7 bases from V and 0 from J; bases not matched to a gene: 2. CDR3 length: 14 residues.

The gene calls are TRBV28 and TRBJ2-6, with 8 bases matching TRBD2. After removal of 4 bases from V and 0 bases from J, the junction contained 14 bases not matched to a gene. CDR1 and CDR2 from the germline V gene are MDHEN and SYDVKM. This CDR3 is 20 amino acids long. The CDR3 loop is CASSSLRGGLLSSGANVLTF. For the CDR3, the DNA is TGTGCCAGCAGTTCCCTTCGGGGGGGGCTTCTAAGCTCTGGGGCCAACGTCCTGACTTTC. Full variable domain (rest looked up from reference TRBV28 and TRBJ2-6): DVKVTQSSRYLVKRTGEKVFLECVQDMDHENMFWYRQDPGLGLRLIYFSYDVKMKEKGDIPEGYSVSREKKERFSLILESASTNQTSMYLCASSSLRGGLLSSGANVLTFGAGSRLTVL.

The gene calls are TRBV5-4 and TRBJ2-3, with 8 bases fitting TRBD2. From germline, CDR1 is SGHNT and CDR2 YYREEE (reference sequence). The CDR3 is made up of 16 amino acids. With V trimmed by 5 bases and J by 6 bases, 14 bases remained unmatched. The CDR3, as DNA: TGTGCCAGCAGTCTCAATAGCGGGACCGGGGGGGATACGCAGTATTTT. Its protein product is CASSLNSGTGGDTQYF.

The chain is built from TRBV27 and TRBJ1-2; maybe TRBD1 (6 bases). The CDR3 contains 17 residues. Germline V gene data show CDR1 as MNHEY and CDR2 as SMNVEV (reference sequence). The V end was cut by 4 bases, the J end by 5 bases, with 23 bases between. The CDR3 coding sequence is TGTGCCAGCAGTTCAGCGGGGGCAGGGGAGGTTACTTATGGCTACACCTTC. Protein: CASSSAGAGEVTYGYTF.

Turning to this clone: In the same sample, other DNA sequences code for this CDR3. This chain joins TRBV7-2 and TRBJ1-6; D gene unclear. Trimming left V 4 bases short and J 2 bases short, with 9 bases between. The CDR3 is 15 amino acids. Germline-derived CDR1 and CDR2 are SGHTA and FQGNSA. The CDR3 nucleotides are TGTGCCAGCAGCTCGGGAGTACCCTATAATTCACCCCTCCACTTT. This gives the protein CASSSGVPYNSPLHF.

The rearrangement uses TRBV29-1 and TRBJ2-7; 12 positions agree with TRBD2. The CDR3 totals 14 residues. Germline V CDR1 and CDR2: SQVTM, ANQGSEA. The ends lost 7 bases at V and 0 bases at J; junction bases unmatched: 4. The CDR3 DNA reads as TGCAGCGCCGAACTAGCGGGAGGCTCCTACGAGCAGTACTTC. The encoded protein is CSAELAGGSYEQYF.

V is TRBV19 and J is TRBJ2-5; 7 bases are a match to TRBD1. In germline, CDR1 is LNHDA, CDR2 SQIVND (reference sequence). The CDR3 extends over 15 amino acids. V was clipped by 4 bases and J by 5 bases; unmatched bases: 10. The CDR3 protein is CASSTGQSGGETQYF. DNA for the CDR3: TGTGCCAGTAGTACCGGACAATCAGGGGGTGAGACCCAGTACTTC. The full variable domain, completed using reference TRBV19 and TRBJ2-5, is DGGITQSPKYLFRKEGQNVTLSCEQNLNHDAMYWYRQDPGQGLRLIYYSQIVNDFQKGDIAEGYSVSREKKESFPLTVTSAQKNPTAFYLCASSTGQSGGETQYFGPGTRLLVL.

The chain couples TRBV9 to TRBJ1-6, with D hard to call. The germline CDR1 and CDR2 sequences are SGDLS and YYNGEE. The ends were cut back, 0 bases at V and 7 bases at J, with 17 bases in the middle. The CDR3 runs 17 residues. Written as DNA, the CDR3 is TGTGCCAGCAGCGTAGACCCGGTTCTCTACCCGAATTCACCCCTCCACTTT. Translated: CASSVDPVLYPNSPLHF.

This chain links TRBV7-2 with TRBJ2-1; 10 positions agree with TRBD1. Germline assignment: CDR1 SGHTA and CDR2 FQGNSA. The CDR3 totals 15 residues. The junction had 3 bases not matched to a gene; V was cut back by 3 bases and J by 4 bases. As DNA, the CDR3 is TGTGCCAGCAGCTTGGGACAGGGGCCATACAATGAGCAGTTCTTC. It specifies CASSLGQGPYNEQFF.

The rearrangement joins TRBV7-9 to TRBJ1-2; 11 positions match TRBD1. The V gene's germline CDR1 is SEHNR and CDR2 FQNEAQ (reference sequence). The CDR3 is made up of 18 amino acids. The trim removed 2 bases at V and 1 base at J, leaving 9 bases unmatched. CDR3 region: CASSLSGQGAAVNYGYTF. CDR3 sequence (DNA): TGTGCCAGCAGCTTAAGTGGACAGGGGGCGGCAGTTAACTATGGCTACACCTTC.

V gene TRBV5-8 combines with J gene TRBJ1-4; D is possibly TRBD1 (6 bases). The V gene's germline CDR1 is SGHTS and CDR2 YDEGEE. V shed 6 bases and J shed 8 bases, with 17 bases lying between them. CDR3 size: 14 residues. The CDR3 nucleotides are TGTGCCAGCAACTCGGGCGGCAGGGGCGAAAAACTGTTTTTT. Translation gives CASNSGGRGEKLFF.

The chain recombines TRBV29-1 with TRBJ2-7; a weak D match, TRBD2 (6 bases). From germline, CDR1 is SQVTM and CDR2 ANQGSEA. Trimming removed 5 bases from V and 4 bases from J, with 15 bases in between. CDR3 length: 13 amino acids. The CDR3 sequence is CSVLGGTAYEQYF. CDR3 coding DNA: TGCAGCGTTTTGGGTGGGACTGCATACGAGCAGTACTTC.